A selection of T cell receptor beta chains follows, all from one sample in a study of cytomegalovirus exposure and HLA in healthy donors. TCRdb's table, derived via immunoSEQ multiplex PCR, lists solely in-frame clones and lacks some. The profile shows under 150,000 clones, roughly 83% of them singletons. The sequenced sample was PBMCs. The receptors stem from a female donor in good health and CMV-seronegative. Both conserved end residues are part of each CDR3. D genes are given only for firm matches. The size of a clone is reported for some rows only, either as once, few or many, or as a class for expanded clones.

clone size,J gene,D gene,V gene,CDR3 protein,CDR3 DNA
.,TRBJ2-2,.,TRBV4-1,CASSQEWTMRDTGELFF,TGCGCCAGCAGCCAAGAATGGACAATGCGTGACACCGGGGAGCTGTTTTTT
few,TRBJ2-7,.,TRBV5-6,CASSLYLGLYEQYF,TGTGCCAGCAGCTTGTATCTGGGACTCTACGAGCAGTACTTC
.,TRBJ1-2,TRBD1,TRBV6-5,CASSYTGQVLYGYTF,TGTGCCAGCAGTTACACGGGACAGGTCCTCTATGGCTACACCTTC
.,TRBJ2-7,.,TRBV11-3,CASSLVGTSTYEQYF,TGTGCCAGCAGCTTAGTCGGGACATCTACCTACGAGCAGTACTTC
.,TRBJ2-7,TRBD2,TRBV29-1,CSVYGTSGSSYEQYF,TGCAGCGTTTACGGGACTAGCGGGAGCTCCTACGAGCAGTACTTC
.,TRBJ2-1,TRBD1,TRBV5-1,CASSLGQGPNEQFF,TGCGCCAGCAGCTTGGGACAGGGGCCTAATGAGCAGTTCTTC
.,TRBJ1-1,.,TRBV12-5,CASGLVSRGTEAFF,TGTGCTAGTGGTTTGGTATCGCGTGGCACTGAAGCTTTCTTT
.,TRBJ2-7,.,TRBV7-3,CASSPRTGSEQYF,TGTGCCAGCAGCCCCAGAACAGGGTCCGAGCAGTACTTC
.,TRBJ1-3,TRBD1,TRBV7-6,CASSSSGGAMRNTIYF,TGTGCCAGCAGCTCTTCAGGGGGTGCGATGCGAAACACCATATATTTT
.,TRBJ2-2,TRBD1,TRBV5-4,CASSPLGQGAAGELFF,TGTGCCAGCAGCCCCTTGGGACAGGGGGCGGCCGGGGAGCTGTTTTTT
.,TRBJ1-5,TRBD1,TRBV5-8,CASSLSPGQGFQPQHF,TGTGCCAGCAGCTTGTCCCCGGGACAGGGGTTTCAGCCCCAGCATTTT
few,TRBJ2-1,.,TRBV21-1,CASPSGFYNEQFF,TGTGCCAGCCCCAGCGGGTTTTACAATGAGCAGTTCTTC
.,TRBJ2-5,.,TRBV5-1,CASSLEGDETQYF,TGCGCCAGCAGCTTGGAAGGGGATGAGACCCAGTACTTC
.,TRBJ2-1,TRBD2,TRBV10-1,CASSESQLAGVTYNEQFF,TGCGCCAGCAGTGAGTCGCAACTAGCGGGAGTAACCTACAATGAGCAGTTCTTC
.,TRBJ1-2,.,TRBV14,CASSPRQGGSGYTF,TGTGCCAGCAGCCCCAGGCAGGGAGGTTCAGGCTACACCTTC
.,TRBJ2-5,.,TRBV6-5,CASSGHRYQETQYF,TGTGCCAGCAGTGGACACAGGTACCAAGAGACCCAGTACTTC
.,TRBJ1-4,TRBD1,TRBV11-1,CANHRGYTTNEKLFF,TGTGCCAACCACAGGGGGTACACAACTAATGAAAAACTGTTTTTT
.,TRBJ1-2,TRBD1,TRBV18,CASSPGRTGEGYTF,TGTGCCAGCTCCCCGGGGCGGACAGGGGAAGGCTACACCTTC
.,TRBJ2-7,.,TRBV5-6,CASSLGNEQYF,TGTGCCAGCAGCCTGGGTAACGAGCAGTACTTC
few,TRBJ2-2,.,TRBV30,CAWSSSISGELFF,TGTGCCTGGAGTTCCAGTATATCCGGGGAGCTGTTTTTT
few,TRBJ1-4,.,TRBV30,CAWTPGVSDNEKLFF,TGTGCCTGGACGCCGGGGGTCAGCGACAATGAAAAACTGTTTTTT
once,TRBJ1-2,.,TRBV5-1,CASSPTGGPNYGYTF,TGCGCCAGCAGCCCGACAGGAGGCCCTAACTATGGCTACACCTTC
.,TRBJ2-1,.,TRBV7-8,CASSLVGSRWGHEQFF,TGTGCCAGCAGCTTAGTGGGCTCTAGGTGGGGGCATGAGCAGTTCTTC
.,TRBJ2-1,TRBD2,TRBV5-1,CASSRLAGAVNEQFF,TGCGCCAGCAGCCGACTAGCGGGAGCGGTCAATGAGCAGTTCTTC
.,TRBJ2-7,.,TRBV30,CAWSVAGGGGYEQYF,TGTGCCTGGAGTGTAGCAGGGGGCGGGGGCTACGAGCAGTACTTC
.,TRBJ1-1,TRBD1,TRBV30,CAYDRATTEAFF,TGTGCTTACGACAGGGCAACAACCGAAGCTTTCTTT
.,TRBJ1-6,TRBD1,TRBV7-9,CASSPTGDSPLHF,TGTGCCAGCAGCCCGACAGGGGATTCACCCCTCCACTTT
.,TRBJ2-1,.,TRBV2,CASTQASYNEQFF,TGTGCCAGCACCCAGGCCTCCTACAATGAGCAGTTCTTC
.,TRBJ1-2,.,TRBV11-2,CASSLDRGDDGYTF,TGTGCCAGCAGCTTAGATCGGGGGGACGATGGCTACACCTTC
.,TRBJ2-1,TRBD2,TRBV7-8,CASSWSSGSLNEQFF,TGTGCCAGCAGCTGGTCTAGCGGGAGTTTGAATGAGCAGTTCTTC
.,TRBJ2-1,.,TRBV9,CASSVVGRGGWNEQFF,TGTGCCAGCAGCGTAGTGGGCAGGGGAGGGTGGAATGAGCAGTTCTTC
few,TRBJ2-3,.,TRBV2,CASHRRESTDTQYF,TGTGCCAGCCACCGACGGGAAAGCACAGATACGCAGTATTTT
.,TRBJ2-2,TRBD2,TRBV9,CASSVGLAVSNTGELFF,TGTGCCAGCAGCGTAGGACTAGCGGTTTCGAACACCGGGGAGCTGTTTTTT
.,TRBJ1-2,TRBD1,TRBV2,CASRGQVYGYTF,TGTGCCAGCAGGGGACAGGTCTATGGCTACACCTTC
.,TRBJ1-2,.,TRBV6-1,CASYWGGGYGYAF,TGTGCCAGCTATTGGGGGGGTGGCTATGGCTACGCCTTC
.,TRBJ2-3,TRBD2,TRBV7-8,CASRRTSGRADTQYF,TGTGCCAGCAGGCGGACTAGCGGGAGAGCGGATACGCAGTATTTT
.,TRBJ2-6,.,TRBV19,CASTTASGANVLTF,TGTGCCAGTACCACAGCCTCTGGGGCCAACGTCCTGACTTTC
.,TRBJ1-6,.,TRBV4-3,CASSQDLGSPLHF,TGCGCCAGCAGCCAAGATCTAGGTTCACCCCTCCACTTT
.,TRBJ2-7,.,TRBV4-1,CASSPWRDYEQYF,TGCGCCAGCAGCCCTTGGCGGGACTACGAGCAGTACTTC
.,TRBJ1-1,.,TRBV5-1,CASSRTSAGTEAFF,TGCGCCAGCAGCCGGACCTCAGCGGGCACTGAAGCTTTCTTT
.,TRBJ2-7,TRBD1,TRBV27,CASSSWGQATYEQYF,TGTGCCAGCAGTTCCTGGGGACAGGCCACCTACGAGCAGTACTTC
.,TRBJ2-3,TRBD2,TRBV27,CASSSGTSGETDTQYF,TGTGCCAGCAGTTCGGGGACTAGCGGGGAGACGGATACGCAGTATTTT
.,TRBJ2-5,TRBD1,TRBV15,CATSRGQGIQETQYF,TGTGCCACCAGCAGAGGACAGGGGATTCAAGAGACCCAGTACTTC
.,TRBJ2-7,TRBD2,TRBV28,CASSLPGGARYEQYF,TGTGCCAGCAGTTTACCCGGGGGGGCCCGCTACGAGCAGTACTTC
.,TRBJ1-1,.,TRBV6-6,CAIQGGTEAFF,TGTGCCATCCAGGGAGGCACTGAAGCTTTCTTT
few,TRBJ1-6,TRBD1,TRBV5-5,CASSPAGTGRNSPLHF,TGTGCCAGCAGCCCGGCGGGGACAGGGCGCAATTCACCCCTCCACTTT
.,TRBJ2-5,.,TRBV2,CASSAGRAQETQYF,TGTGCCAGCTCAGCAGGCAGGGCACAAGAGACCCAGTACTTC
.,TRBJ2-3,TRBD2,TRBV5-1,CASSLVAGELDTQYF,TGCGCCAGCAGCTTGGTGGCGGGAGAATTAGATACGCAGTATTTT
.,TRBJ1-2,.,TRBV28,CASSPGGGRGGYTF,TGTGCCAGCAGCCCCGGGGGTGGCCGGGGTGGCTACACCTTC
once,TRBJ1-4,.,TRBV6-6,CASSYSGQINEKLFF,TGTGCCAGCAGTTACTCCGGACAGATCAATGAAAAACTGTTTTTT
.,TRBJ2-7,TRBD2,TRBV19,CASSMAGGSYEQYF,TGTGCCAGTAGTATGGCGGGGGGCTCCTACGAGCAGTACTTC
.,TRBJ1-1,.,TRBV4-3,CASSQVAGNTEAFF,TGCGCCAGCAGCCAAGTTGCGGGGAACACTGAAGCTTTCTTT
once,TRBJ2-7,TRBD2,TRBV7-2,CASSLLGLAGAYEQYF,TGTGCCAGCAGCTTATTGGGGCTAGCGGGTGCCTACGAGCAGTACTTC
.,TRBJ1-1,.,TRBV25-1,CASSPRGGCEAFF,TGTGCCAGCAGTCCGCGAGGGGGTTGTGAAGCTTTCTTT
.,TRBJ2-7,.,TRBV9,CASSPSSLYEQYF,TGTGCCAGCAGCCCCTCGTCACTCTACGAGCAGTACTTC